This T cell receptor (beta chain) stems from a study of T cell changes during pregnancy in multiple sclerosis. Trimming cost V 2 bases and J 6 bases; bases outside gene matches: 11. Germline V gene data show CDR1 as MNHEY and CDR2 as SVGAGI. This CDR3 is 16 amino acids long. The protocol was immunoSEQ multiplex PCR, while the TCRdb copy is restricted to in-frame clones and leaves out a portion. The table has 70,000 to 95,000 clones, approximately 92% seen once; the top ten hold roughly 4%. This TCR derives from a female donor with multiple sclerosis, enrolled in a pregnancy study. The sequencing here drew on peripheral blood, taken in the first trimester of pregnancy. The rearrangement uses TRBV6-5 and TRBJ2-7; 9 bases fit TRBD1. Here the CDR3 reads CASSYLALDRGSEQYF. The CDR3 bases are TGTGCCAGCAGTTACCTAGCTTTGGACAGGGGATCCGAGCAGTACTTC.